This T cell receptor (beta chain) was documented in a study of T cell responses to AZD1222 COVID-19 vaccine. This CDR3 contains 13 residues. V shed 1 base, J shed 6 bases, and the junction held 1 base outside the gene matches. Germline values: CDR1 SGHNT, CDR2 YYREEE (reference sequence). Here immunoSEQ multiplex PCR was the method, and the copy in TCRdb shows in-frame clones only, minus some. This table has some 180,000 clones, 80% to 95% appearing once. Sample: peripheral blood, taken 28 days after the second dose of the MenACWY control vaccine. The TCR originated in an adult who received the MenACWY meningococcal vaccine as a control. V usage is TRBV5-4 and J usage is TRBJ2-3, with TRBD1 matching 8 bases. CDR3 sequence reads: CASSLTGGDTQYF. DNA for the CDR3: TGTGCCAGCAGCTTGACAGGGGGTGATACGCAGTATTTT.